This TCR beta chain was captured by sequencing in a study of beta chain features in type 1 diabetes. Study overall: Age and gender were similar between patients and healthy donors, as were cell yields.

This clone was observed a few times. The V and J ends lost 5 bases and 5 bases, in that order; junction bases with no gene match: 6. Germline V gene lookup returns CDR1 ENHRY and CDR2 SYGVKD. The CDR3 length is 15 residues. The investigators reverse transcribed all of the isolated RNA, so they sequenced expressed TCRB transcripts. Measured with immunoSEQ multiplex PCR; TCRdb has only the in-frame clones, and not every one. The table lists some 150,000 clones, 10% of them singletons. This TCR was recovered from a man aged 18 to 30 in good health. The chain carries TRBV10-3 and TRBJ2-5; 12 positions agree with TRBD1. The sample comprised naive CD4+ T cells from blood. This CDR3 is CAISTGTGGAETQYF. DNA for the CDR3: TGTGCCATCAGTACCGGGACAGGGGGCGCGGAGACCCAGTACTTC.